One sample yielded the 21 T cell receptor beta chains listed below, sequenced in a study of Graves' ophthalmopathy and Graves' hyperthyroidism. Amplified material comprised TCR beta CDR3 regions derived from RNA transcripts. First-round RT-PCR relied on HTBI primers, and a second-round multiplex PCR came next. Using its own MiXCR run on the multiplex PCR reads, TCRdb lists one record per CDR3 protein. The repertoire includes about 700,000 distinct CDR3 sequences, around 40% of them detected once, and less than 55% sits in the top ten. The sample was peripheral blood. The receptors come from an adult man with Graves' ophthalmopathy.

The rearrangement links TRBV25-1 to TRBJ2-7; D ambiguous. The V and J ends lost 6 bases and 6 bases respectively, with 15 bases between them. This CDR3 spans 13 amino acids. CDR1 is MGHDK, CDR2 SYGVNS, per germline. Here the CDR3 reads CASSPLSRSEQYF. The CDR3 DNA reads as TGTGCCAGCAGCCCCCTCTCTAGGAGCGAGCAGTACTTC.

This clonotype was counted ten times or more. The chain links TRBV7-2 to TRBJ2-2; TRBD2 might be the D (5 bases). Trimming removed 1 base from V and 7 bases from J, with 10 bases in between. This CDR3 is built from 14 residues. Per germline, CDR1 SGHTA and CDR2 FQGNSA. CDR3 nucleotide sequence: TGTGCCAGCAGCTTAGGAGGGTTGGTCGGGGAGCTGTTTTTT. This codes for CASSLGGLVGELFF. Looking up the rest from reference TRBV7-2 and TRBJ2-2 gives the full variable domain: GAGVSQSPSNKVTEKGKDVELRCDPISGHTALYWYRQSLGQGLEFLIYFQGNSAPDKSGLPSDRFSAERTGGSVSTLTIQRTQQEDSAVYLCASSLGGLVGELFFGEGSRLTVL.

This clonotype was recorded at least ten times. This chain links TRBV10-3 with TRBJ2-7; the match to TRBD1 covers 11 bases. Germline V CDR1 and CDR2: ENHRY, SYGVKD. V trimming: 2 bases; J trimming: 6 bases; junction bases outside the gene matches: 6. CDR3 length: 15 residues. The CDR3 sequence: CAISEPGQGAGEQYF. In DNA, the CDR3 is TGTGCCATCAGTGAGCCCGGACAGGGGGCAGGCGAGCAGTACTTC.

The chain has TRBV10-3 and TRBJ2-2; 9 bases are shared with TRBD1. CDR1 and CDR2 from the germline V gene are ENHRY and SYGVKD. V shed 11 bases and J 7 bases; nucleotides not matched to a gene: 20. The CDR3 consists of 17 residues. The CDR3 protein is CAGGRLAPGQGGGELFF. Written as DNA, the CDR3 is TGTGCCGGAGGTCGGCTTGCTCCGGGACAGGGTGGCGGGGAGCTGTTTTTT.

CDR3 sequence reads: CALSIRDTGELFF. The CDR3, as DNA: TGTGCCCTTTCGATTAGAGACACCGGGGAGCTGTTTTTT. The chain joins TRBV10-3 to TRBJ2-2, with D unclear. From germline, CDR1 is ENHRY and CDR2 SYGVKD. The CDR3 sequence is 13 residues long. V lost 11 bases, J lost 3 bases, and 13 bases lay in between.

This clonotype was counted only a few times. Written as DNA, the CDR3 is TGTGCCAGCAGTGAACTGGACAGGGTCTCTGGAAACACCATATATTTT. The encoded protein is CASSELDRVSGNTIYF. The rearrangement joins TRBV2 to TRBJ1-3, with 8 bases that match TRBD1. The CDR3 contains 16 residues. Per the germline V gene, CDR1 is SNHLY and CDR2 is FYNNEI. The J segment lost 0 bases and the V segment lost 2 bases, leaving 3 bases of the junction unmatched. Full variable domain (missing parts from reference TRBV2 and TRBJ1-3): EPEVTQTPSHQVTQMGQEVILRCVPISNHLYFYWYRQILGQKVEFLVSFYNNEISEKSEIFDDQFSVERPDGSNFTLKIRSTKLEDSAMYFCASSELDRVSGNTIYFGEGSWLTVV.

There are a few counts of this clonotype. The chain employs TRBV2 and TRBJ1-4, with 7 bases fitting TRBD1. The germline V gene has CDR1 SNHLY and CDR2 FYNNEI. Trimming took 3 bases from V and 6 from J; bases not matched to a gene: 1. The length of the CDR3 is 13 residues. The CDR3 sequence is CASSDTGDEKLFF. In DNA form, the CDR3 reads TGTGCCAGCAGTGACACAGGGGATGAAAAACTGTTTTTT.

In DNA, the CDR3 is TGTGCCGCAAGGAATCCCGGGGCCAACGTCCTGACTTTC. This codes for CAARNPGANVLTF. This chain connects TRBV6-2 or TRBV6-3 to TRBJ2-6; D gene unclear. This CDR3 region has 13 residues. With 11 bases removed from V and 4 bases from J, the gap between germline ends came to 12 bases. Per germline, CDR1 MNHEY and CDR2 SVGEGT.

This clonotype was observed a handful of times. The chain combines TRBV6-1 with TRBJ1-6, with TRBD1 as a possible D gene (6 bases). Germline V lookup: CDR1 MNHNS, CDR2 SASEGT. Trimming took off 5 bases at V and 7 bases at J, with 15 bases between the two ends. The CDR3 consists of 15 residues. The DNA for the CDR3 is TGTGCCAGCAGTTACTCGGGGGGCGCGAATTCACCCCTCCACTTT. Its protein product is CASSYSGGANSPLHF.

This chain uses TRBV10-2 with TRBJ2-7; D is unresolved. The germline V gene encodes CDR1 WSHSY and CDR2 SAAADI. The V and J ends lost 6 bases and 1 base respectively, with 16 bases between them. The CDR3 runs to 15 residues. The CDR3 protein is CASSPGHGSSYEQYF. The CDR3 DNA is TGCGCCAGCAGCCCAGGTCATGGCTCATCCTACGAGCAGTACTTC.

The chain has TRBV11-1 and TRBJ1-2; 7 positions agree with TRBD1. From germline, CDR1 is SGHAT and CDR2 FQDESV (reference sequence). The CDR3 is 15 amino acids. Trimming removed 5 bases from V and 4 bases from J; junction bases left unmatched: 10. CDR3 nucleotide sequence: TGTGCCAGCAGCCCCAGCAGAGGGACAGCCTATGGCTACACCTTC. This gives the protein CASSPSRGTAYGYTF.

V and J are TRBV7-9 and TRBJ2-7; TRBD2 matches 15 bases. The CDR3 is 18 residues long. From germline, CDR1 is SEHNR and CDR2 FQNEAQ (reference sequence). V shed 5 bases and J 2 bases; nucleotides not matched to a gene: 10. In DNA, the CDR3 is TGTGCCAGCAGCCACGGGACTAGCGGGGGGCCAGGGACCTACGAGCAGTACTTC. Amino acids: CASSHGTSGGPGTYEQYF.

This clonotype occurred a few times. The chain carries TRBV20-1 and TRBJ2-7; D is unresolved. V lost 0 bases, J lost 1 base, and 10 bases lay in between. From germline, CDR1 is DFQATT and CDR2 SNEGSKA (reference sequence). This CDR3 comprises 14 residues. The CDR3, as DNA: TGCAGTGCTAGAGATGTGTCGGGTTCCTACGAGCAGTACTTC. Amino acids: CSARDVSGSYEQYF.

This clonotype showed up many times. The chain links TRBV11-2 to TRBJ2-5, with D unresolved. This CDR3 has 13 residues. V was cut by 8 bases and J by 5 bases, with 15 bases left in between. Germline assignment: CDR1 SGHAT and CDR2 FQNNGV. CDR3: CASSTNRKETQYF. CDR3 coding DNA: TGTGCCAGCTCCACTAATAGGAAGGAGACCCAGTACTTC. Using reference TRBV11-2 and TRBJ2-5 for the parts outside the CDR3, the full variable domain is EAGVAQSPRYKIIEKRQSVAFWCNPISGHATLYWYQQILGQGPKLLIQFQNNGVVDDSQLPKDRFSAERLKGVDSTLKIQPAKLEDSAVYLCASSTNRKETQYFGPGTRLLVL.

This clonotype was seen ten or more times. Here the CDR3 reads CATSDPDGNYGYTF. CDR3 nucleotide sequence: TGTGCCACCAGTGACCCCGACGGGAACTATGGCTACACCTTC. J is TRBJ1-2 and V is TRBV24-1; D ambiguous. Deletions cut 4 bases from V and 2 bases from J, with 10 bases between. Germline CDR1 KGHDR, CDR2 SFDVKD. There are 14 residues in the CDR3.

The genes are TRBV10-3 and TRBJ1-2, with D unresolved. This CDR3 spans 13 amino acids. In germline, CDR1 is ENHRY, CDR2 SYGVKD. V dropped 6 bases and J dropped 3 bases, with 11 bases sitting between them. The DNA of the CDR3 is TGTGCCATCAGCGTCACGGAATACTATGGCTACACCTTC. It codes for CAISVTEYYGYTF.

V gene TRBV11-1 combines with J gene TRBJ2-5, with 9 bases fitting TRBD2. The CDR3 is made up of 16 amino acids. The ends lost 5 bases at V and 0 bases at J; junction bases unmatched: 7. The germline gives CDR1 SGHAT, CDR2 FQDESV (reference sequence). CDR3 loop: CASSLGASGNQETQYF. CDR3 bases: TGTGCCAGCAGCCTTGGGGCTAGCGGGAACCAAGAGACCCAGTACTTC.

With respect to this clonotype: It may be a read error: a sequence one base away is much more abundant. The rearrangement uses TRBV29-1 and TRBJ2-7; no clear D. The germline gives CDR1 SQVTM, CDR2 ANQGSEA. The CDR3 runs to 12 residues. The CDR3 nucleotides are TGCAGCGTTGGCACTAATAAACTCGAGCAGCACTTC. This translates into CSVGTNKLEQHF.

V gene TRBV7-8 combines with J gene TRBJ1-2, with D tentatively TRBD1 (5 bases). Per germline, CDR1 SGHVS and CDR2 FQNEAQ. CDR3 size: 15 residues. V lost 1 base to trimming and J lost 4 bases, with 13 bases between them. For the CDR3, the DNA is TGTGCCAGCAGCTTAGGTAGCTCCGGGGGCTATGGCTACACCTTC. Its translation is CASSLGSSGGYGYTF.

This clonotype occurred a few times. The CDR3 DNA follows: TGCAGCGTTGTGGGGGGCTACAGGGGAGAGACGCAGTATTTT. Its translation is CSVVGGYRGETQYF. This chain joins TRBV29-1 and TRBJ2-3; D perhaps matches TRBD1 (7 bases). Germline CDR1 reads SQVTM; CDR2 reads ANQGSEA. The CDR3 covers 14 residues. V was shortened by 4 bases and J by 9 bases, with 20 bases between the two germline ends.

There are a few counts of this clonotype. The chain carries TRBV2 and TRBJ1-3; possible D gene TRBD1, 6 bases. Trimming stripped 6 bases from V and 4 bases from J, with 19 bases between. There are 16 residues in the CDR3. Germline CDR1 and CDR2: SNHLY and FYNNEI. The chain's CDR3 is CASSPRGFLPGNTIYF. CDR3 bases: TGTGCCAGCAGCCCCAGGGGCTTCTTACCAGGAAACACCATATATTTT.